A single sample is the source of the 7 T cell receptor beta chains below, sequenced in a study of shared clonotypes between healthy human individuals. Only in-frame clones appear in the TCRdb table, and some are missing; sequencing was by immunoSEQ multiplex PCR. The table shows approximately 530,000 clones, with almost 97% occurring only once. Material for sequencing was naive CD4+ T cells sorted from blood. As for subset: CD45RA+ positively selected. The source of these receptors is a woman aged 30 to 39 in good health.

V and J are TRBV6-5 and TRBJ2-4; no definite D call. Deletions cut 0 bases from V and 0 bases from J, with 6 bases between. This CDR3 contains 15 residues. Germline V gives CDR1 MNHEY, CDR2 SVGAGI. The CDR3 sequence: CASSYSVGAKNIQYF. The CDR3 nucleotides are TGTGCCAGCAGTTACTCGGTCGGAGCCAAAAACATTCAGTACTTC.

The chain is built from TRBV5-4 and TRBJ1-2; D not certain. The V gene's germline CDR1 is SGHNT and CDR2 YYREEE (reference sequence). The CDR3 is 13 amino acids. V was clipped by 4 bases and J by 4 bases, with 11 bases between them. The CDR3 region has the DNA TGTGCCAGCAGCCGAGCCGACCCCTATGGCTACACCTTC. This sequence encodes CASSRADPYGYTF.

This sequence joins TRBV18 and TRBJ2-7; D unclear. The CDR3 loop spans 15 amino acids. Between the trimmed V and J ends, which lost 2 bases and 6 bases, there was a span of 17 bases. Germline V gene sequence: CDR1 KGHSH, CDR2 LQKENI. CDR3 protein: CASSPVAGELSEQYF. CDR3 nucleotide sequence: TGTGCCAGCTCACCAGTGGCAGGAGAATTGAGCGAGCAGTACTTC.

Details on this clone: The sample contains more than one DNA sequence encoding this CDR3. The CDR3 loop reads CASSPGGNTEAFF. In DNA form, the CDR3 reads TGTGCCAGCTCACCAGGGGGCAACACTGAAGCTTTCTTT. This chain uses TRBV18 with TRBJ1-1, with D possibly being TRBD1 (6 bases). The CDR3 runs 13 residues. Germline V CDR1 and CDR2: KGHSH, LQKENI. V shed 2 bases and J shed 2 bases, with 6 bases lying between them.

The rearrangement joins TRBV6-1 to TRBJ2-2; D gene ambiguous. The V and J ends lost 1 base and 13 bases respectively, with 25 bases between them. The length of the CDR3 is 17 residues. The germline CDR1 and CDR2 sequences are MNHNS and SASEGT. CDR3 nucleotide sequence: TGTGCCAGCAGTGAAGTTCTCGGATCGGTTGGGGATGTCGGGCTGTTTTTT. This sequence encodes CASSEVLGSVGDVGLFF.

The rearrangement uses TRBV28 and TRBJ2-1; 8 positions match TRBD2. The CDR3 spans 16 residues. Trimming at V came to 4 bases and at J to 1 base, leaving 6 bases not matched to a gene. Germline V lookup: CDR1 MDHEN, CDR2 SYDVKM. CDR3 bases: TGTGCCAGCAGTTCGAGCGGGAGCGGGTCCTACAATGAGCAGTTCTTC. Amino acid sequence: CASSSSGSGSYNEQFF.

V is TRBV5-1 and J is TRBJ2-7; TRBD2 agrees at 11 bases. Germline V CDR1 and CDR2: SGHRS, YFSETQ. This CDR3 comprises 16 residues. Unmatched junction bases numbered 6, after V lost 0 bases and J lost 4 bases. The CDR3 DNA follows: TGCGCCAGCAGCTTGGGCATTAGCGGGAGGGAATACGAGCAGTACTTC. It is translated as CASSLGISGREYEQYF.